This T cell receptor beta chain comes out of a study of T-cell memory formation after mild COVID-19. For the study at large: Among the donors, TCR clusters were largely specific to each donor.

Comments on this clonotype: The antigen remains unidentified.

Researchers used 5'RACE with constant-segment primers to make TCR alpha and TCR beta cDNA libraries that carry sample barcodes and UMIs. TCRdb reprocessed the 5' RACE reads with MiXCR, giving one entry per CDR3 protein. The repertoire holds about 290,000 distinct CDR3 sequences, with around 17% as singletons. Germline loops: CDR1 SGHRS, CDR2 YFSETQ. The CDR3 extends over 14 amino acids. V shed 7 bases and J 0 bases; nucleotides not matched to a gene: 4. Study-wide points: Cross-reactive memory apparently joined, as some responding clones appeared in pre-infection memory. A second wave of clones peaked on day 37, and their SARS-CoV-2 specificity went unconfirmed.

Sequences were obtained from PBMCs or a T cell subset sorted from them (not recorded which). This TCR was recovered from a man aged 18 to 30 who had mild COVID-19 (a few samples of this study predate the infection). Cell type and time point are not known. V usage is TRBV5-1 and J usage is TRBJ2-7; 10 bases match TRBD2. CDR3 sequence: CASCLAGDSYEQYF. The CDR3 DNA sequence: TGCGCCAGCTGCCTAGCGGGGGACTCCTACGAGCAGTACTTC.